This passage covers 8 T cell receptor beta chains from one sample sequenced in a study of T cell changes during pregnancy in multiple sclerosis. Sequencing used immunoSEQ multiplex PCR; TCRdb keeps in-frame clones, though not all of them. Among 65,000 to 85,000 clones listed, roughly 90% were seen once. This specimen was peripheral blood, taken in the second trimester of pregnancy. The receptors shown here come from a female donor with multiple sclerosis, enrolled in a pregnancy study.

This chain joins TRBV4-1 and TRBJ2-1; the D gene is possibly TRBD1 (5 bases). The germline CDR1 and CDR2 sequences are MGHRA and YSYEKL. The V and J ends lost 2 bases and 10 bases respectively, with 18 bases between them. The CDR3 extends over 15 amino acids. CDR3 sequence reads: CASSQSTVSGWEQFF. The CDR3 coding sequence is TGCGCCAGCAGCCAATCGACAGTCTCCGGGTGGGAGCAGTTCTTC.

This rearrangement joins TRBV4-2 to TRBJ2-1; 9 bases line up with TRBD2. Germline CDR1 and CDR2: LGHNA and YNFKEQ. J lost 3 bases, V lost 3 bases, and 6 bases had no gene match. There are 16 residues in the CDR3. The CDR3 region has the DNA TGTGCCAGCAGCCACTCGCGGGGGGGGAACTACAATGAGCAGTTCTTC. Residues: CASSHSRGGNYNEQFF.

The gene calls are TRBV12-2 and TRBJ2-7; the table's D call of TRBD1 was not tested on the DNA. TRBV12-2 is a pseudogene locus. The CDR3 totals 12 residues. CDR3 loop: CASRPGGYEQYF. The CDR3 DNA reads as TGTGCAAGTCGCCCAGGGGGATACGAGCAGTACTTC.

This clone was counted a single time. This chain's CDR3 is CASSLGTVNTEAFF. In DNA form, the CDR3 reads TGTGCCAGCAGCTTAGGAACGGTGAACACTGAAGCTTTCTTT. The J gene is TRBJ1-1, the V gene TRBV7-6; D gene uncertain. Per the germline V gene, CDR1 is SGHVS and CDR2 is FNYEAQ. Trimming cost V 1 base and J 0 bases, with 6 bases left between them. The CDR3 spans 14 residues.

The chain couples TRBV18 to TRBJ2-6, with unresolved D. V dropped 4 bases and J dropped 0 bases, with 7 bases sitting between them. The germline V gene encodes CDR1 KGHSH and CDR2 LQKENI. The CDR3 covers 15 residues. The CDR3 reads CASSLTASGANVLTF. CDR3 in DNA: TGTGCCAGCTCACTAACAGCCTCTGGGGCCAACGTCCTGACTTTC.

V usage is TRBV11-2 and J usage is TRBJ2-3, with D unclear. Trimming removed 0 bases from V and 0 bases from J, with 13 bases in between. Germline values: CDR1 SGHAT, CDR2 FQNNGV. This CDR3 is 17 amino acids long. CDR3 nucleotide sequence: TGTGCCAGCAGCTTAGATGAGGCTGAATCTAGCACAGATACGCAGTATTTT. This encodes CASSLDEAESSTDTQYF.

The chain is built from TRBV7-9 and TRBJ2-7; D possibly corresponds to TRBD1 (6 bases). This CDR3 spans 13 amino acids. Trimming removed 5 bases from V and 3 bases from J, with 11 bases in between. The germline CDR1 and CDR2 sequences are SEHNR and FQNEAQ (reference sequence). CDR3 protein: CASSPMDSYEQYF. The DNA for the CDR3 is TGTGCCAGCAGCCCGATGGACAGCTACGAGCAGTACTTC.

The V call is TRBV6-5, the J call TRBJ1-2; possibly TRBD1 for D (5 bases). Between the trimmed V and J ends, which lost 6 bases and 4 bases, there was a span of 12 bases. Germline-derived CDR1 and CDR2 are MNHEY and SVGAGI. The CDR3 runs to 13 residues. CDR3 sequence (DNA): TGTGCCAGCAGCCCTCAAGACAGCTATGGCTACACCTTC. Translated: CASSPQDSYGYTF.